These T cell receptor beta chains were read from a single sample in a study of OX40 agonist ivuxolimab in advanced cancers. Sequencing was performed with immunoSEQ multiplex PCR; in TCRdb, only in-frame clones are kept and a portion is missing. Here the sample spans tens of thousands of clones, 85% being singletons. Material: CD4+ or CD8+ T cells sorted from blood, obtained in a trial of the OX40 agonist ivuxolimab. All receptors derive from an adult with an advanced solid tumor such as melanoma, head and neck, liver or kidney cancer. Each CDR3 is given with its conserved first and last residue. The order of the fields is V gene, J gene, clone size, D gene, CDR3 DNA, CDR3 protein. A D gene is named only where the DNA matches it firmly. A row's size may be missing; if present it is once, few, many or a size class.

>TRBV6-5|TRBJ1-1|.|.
TGTGCCAGCACCTCGTGGGGGGCAACTGAAGCTTTCTTT
CASTSWGATEAFF
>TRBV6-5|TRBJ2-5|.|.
TGTGCCAGCAGTTACCGCCAAGAGACCCAGTACTTC
CASSYRQETQYF
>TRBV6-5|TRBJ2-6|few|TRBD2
TGTGCCAGCAGTTATGGGGGGGCTGGGGCCAACGTCCTGACTTTC
CASSYGGAGANVLTF
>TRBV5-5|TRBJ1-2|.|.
TGTGCCAGCAGCAGAGAGGCCTCTAACTATGGCTACACCTTC
CASSREASNYGYTF
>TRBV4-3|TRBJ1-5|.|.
TGCGCCAGCAGCCTAAGATGGGGGGCGACCCCACCCCAGCCCCAGCATTTT
CASSLRWGATPPQPQHF
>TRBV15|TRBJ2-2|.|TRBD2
TGTGCCACCAGGCGGGGGGGCCGAGTCACCGGGGAGCTGTTTTTT
CATRRGGRVTGELFF
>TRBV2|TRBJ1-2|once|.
TGTGCCAGCAGTGCGATCGCGGACTATGGCTACACCTTC
CASSAIADYGYTF
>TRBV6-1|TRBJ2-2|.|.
TGTGCCAGCAGTCAAACACCCGGGGAGCTGTTTTTT
CASSQTPGELFF
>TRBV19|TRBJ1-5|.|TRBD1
TGTGCCAGTACGGGACAGGGGAGGGGTAGCAATCAGCCCCAGCATTTT
CASTGQGRGSNQPQHF
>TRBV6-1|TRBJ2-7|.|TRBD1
TGTGCCAGCAGTGAAGCGCTTCACGGACAGGCGGGCCCCTACGAGCAGTACTTC
CASSEALHGQAGPYEQYF
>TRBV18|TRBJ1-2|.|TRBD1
TGTGCCAGCTCAATCCCCGGGACAGACTATGGCTACACCTTC
CASSIPGTDYGYTF
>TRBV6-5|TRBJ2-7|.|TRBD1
TGTGCCAGCAGTTACTCGGGACAGGGAACCTACGAGCAGTACTTC
CASSYSGQGTYEQYF
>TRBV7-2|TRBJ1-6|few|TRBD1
TGTGCCAGCAGCTCTAGACAGGGGGCGAATTCACCCCTCCACTTT
CASSSRQGANSPLHF
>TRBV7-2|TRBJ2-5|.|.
TGTGCCAGCAGCTTAGGGGGGAAGGGGCAAGAGACCCAGTACTTC
CASSLGGKGQETQYF
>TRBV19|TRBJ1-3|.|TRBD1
TGTGCCAGTAGTCCGGGACAGCAAGCCACTGGAAACACCATATATTTT
CASSPGQQATGNTIYF
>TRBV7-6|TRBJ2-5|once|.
TGTGCCAGCAGCCGACGTTCGAGAGAGACCCAGTACTTC
CASSRRSRETQYF
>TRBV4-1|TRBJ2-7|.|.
TGCGCCAGCAGCCAAGATCAGTCAACATTCCGAAACGAGCAGTACTTC
CASSQDQSTFRNEQYF
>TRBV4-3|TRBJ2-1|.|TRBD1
TGCGCCAGCAGCCAAGACAGGGGGCCCAATGAGCAGTTCTTC
CASSQDRGPNEQFF
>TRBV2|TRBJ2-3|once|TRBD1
TGTGCCGGACAGGGGATAAGAGATACGCAGTATTTT
CAGQGIRDTQYF
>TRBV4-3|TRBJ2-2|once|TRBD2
TGCGCCAGCAGCCTCTGGACTAGAGATAGCTCCGGGGAGCTGTTTTTT
CASSLWTRDSSGELFF
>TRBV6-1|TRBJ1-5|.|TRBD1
TGTGCCAGCACCCAGGACAGGGGGGTAAATCAGCCCCAGCATTTT
CASTQDRGVNQPQHF
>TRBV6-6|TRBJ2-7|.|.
TGTGCCAGCAGTTTGACCGGGACGGCTACCTACGAGCAGTACTTC
CASSLTGTATYEQYF
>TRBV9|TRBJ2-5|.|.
TGTGCCAGCAGCGTAGCTAACGGAGGGGGAGAGACCCAGTACTTC
CASSVANGGGETQYF
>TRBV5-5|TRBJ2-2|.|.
TGTGCCAGCAGCTTGGGACTCCGACCGAGCACCGGGGAGCTGTTTTTT
CASSLGLRPSTGELFF
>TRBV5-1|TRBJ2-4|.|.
TGCGCCAGCAGCTTGGACGGGGTTGGAAACATTCAGTACTTC
CASSLDGVGNIQYF
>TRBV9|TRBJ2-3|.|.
TGTGCCAGCAGCGTACCCGAAACTGGCACAGATACGCAGTATTTT
CASSVPETGTDTQYF
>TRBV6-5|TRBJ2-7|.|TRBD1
TGTGCCAGCAGTTACTCTCAGGGGGCATACGAGCAGTACTTC
CASSYSQGAYEQYF
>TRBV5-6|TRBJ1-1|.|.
TGTGCCAGCAGCGCACAATTGAACACTGAAGCTTTCTTT
CASSAQLNTEAFF
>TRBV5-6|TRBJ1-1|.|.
TGTGCCAGCAGCACGCCGACAGGCTACACTGAAGCTTTCTTT
CASSTPTGYTEAFF
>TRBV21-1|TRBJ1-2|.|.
TGTGCCAGCAGCACCACAGGGGGTTCGTCCGTTGGCTACACCTTC
CASSTTGGSSVGYTF